This T cell receptor (beta chain) was retrieved from a study of OX40 agonist ivuxolimab in advanced cancers. The overall study: Of mixed ages from about 20 to 90 and averaging roughly 64 years, the group was 65% to 85% male. Partial response was recorded in three patients: one hepatocellular carcinoma and two cutaneous melanoma cases. Findings and caveats of the study: Researchers report that CD8+ T cells had, on average, more expanded clones than CD4+. The work left the antigen specificity of expanded peripheral T cells undetermined.

As regards this clone: Its antigen is unknown.

The table came from immunoSEQ multiplex PCR; TCRdb's copy has only in-frame clones and leaves some out. The sample contains tens of thousands of clones, roughly 89% of which appear only once. This specimen was CD4+ or CD8+ T cells sorted from blood, taken in a trial of the OX40 agonist ivuxolimab. This clonotype was sampled from an adult with an advanced solid tumor such as melanoma, head and neck, liver or kidney cancer.

DNA for the CDR3: TGTGCCAGCAGCTTAGGTCGTGCAGATACGCAGTATTTT. This translates into CASSLGRADTQYF. The rearrangement uses TRBV11-1 and TRBJ2-3, with D uncertain. The germline gives CDR1 SGHAT, CDR2 FQDESV (reference sequence). The CDR3 runs to 13 residues. V was shortened by 1 base and J by 4 bases, with 6 bases between the two germline ends.